Detailed here is one T cell receptor (beta chain). Each single cDNA molecule received a unique molecular identifier. TCRdb re-derived calls from the 5' RACE reads in MiXCR, one entry per CDR3 protein. Here the sample spans about 40,000 distinct CDR3 sequences, approximately 5.9% being singletons. Germline loops: CDR1 MNHEY, CDR2 SMNVEV (reference sequence). The CDR3 contains 15 residues. V was shortened by 0 bases and J by 1 base, with 9 bases between the two germline ends. The data were obtained in a study of early T cells in non-severe SARS-CoV-2 infection. The sequence was obtained from an adult who was a healthcare worker with PCR-confirmed SARS-CoV-2 infection or an uninfected control (not recorded which). The chain links TRBV27 to TRBJ1-2, with D possibly TRBD1 on 5 matching bases. The sample in question was whole blood, obtained at baseline. The CDR3 loop reads CASSLSGTYNYGYTF. The CDR3 DNA reads as TGTGCCAGCAGTTTATCCGGGACTTATAACTATGGCTACACCTTC.